The 5 T cell receptor beta chains reported below all come from one sample, sequenced in a study of Ad26.COV2.S vaccination and SARS-CoV-2 variants. The treatment denotes: 15 to 20 received Ad26.COV2.S at low or high dose, single or two shots; several received placebo; per-sample allocation not given. Repertoires come from day 63 after the first vaccine or placebo injection. Data came from immunoSEQ multiplex PCR; TCRdb stores just in-frame clones and leaves some out. The sample contains 410,000 or so clones, about 93% of which appear only once. The specimen comprised peripheral blood, sampled in a trial of Ad26.COV2.S vaccine versus placebo. The receptors originated from a person between 18 and 59 years old who received the Ad26.COV2.S COVID-19 vaccine or a placebo.

This rearrangement joins TRBV5-1 to TRBJ1-2; D is uncertain. The germline V and J ends were trimmed by 2 bases and 2 bases, with 10 bases remaining between them. The CDR3 loop spans 14 amino acids. The V gene's germline CDR1 is SGHRS and CDR2 YFSETQ. The CDR3 region has the DNA TGCGCCAGCAGCTTCGATGACCTCAACTATGGCTACACCTTC. Its translation: CASSFDDLNYGYTF.

The CDR3 reads CASSQGTSGITDTQYF. The CDR3 DNA reads TGCGCCAGCAGCCAAGGGACTAGCGGGATCACAGATACGCAGTATTTT. V and J are TRBV4-1 and TRBJ2-3, with 12 bases that match TRBD2. Trimming removed 1 base from V and 2 bases from J; junction bases left unmatched: 1. Germline loops: CDR1 MGHRA, CDR2 YSYEKL. The CDR3 is 16 residues long.

The chain uses TRBV5-3 and TRBJ1-5, with D perhaps matching TRBD1 (5 bases). TRBV5-3 is identified as an open reading frame with a role that is uncertain. This CDR3 is 16 amino acids long. Trimming removed 2 bases at V and 4 bases at J, with 16 bases between. CDR3 DNA: TGTGCCAGAAGCTTAGACATTGGGACGTTGAATCAGCCCCAGCATTTT. This translates into CARSLDIGTLNQPQHF.

This clone was picked up a small number of times. The V gene is TRBV2, the J gene TRBJ1-3, with D unclear. This CDR3 region has 13 residues. Looked up from germline, CDR1 is SNHLY and CDR2 is FYNNEI. Trimming took off 7 bases at V and 4 bases at J, with 11 bases between the two ends. The CDR3 bases are TGTGCCAGCAACCCTATAACAGGAAACACCATATATTTT. This codes for CASNPITGNTIYF.

The chain has TRBV20-1 and TRBJ2-1; TRBD1 matches 8 bases. The CDR3 contains 13 residues. CDR1 is DFQATT, CDR2 SNEGSKA, per germline (reference sequence). Trimming at V came to 3 bases and at J to 7 bases, leaving 5 bases not matched to a gene. The CDR3 DNA is TGCAGTGCTAGTGGGGACAGGAATAATGAGCAGTTCTTC. Translating it yields CSASGDRNNEQFF.